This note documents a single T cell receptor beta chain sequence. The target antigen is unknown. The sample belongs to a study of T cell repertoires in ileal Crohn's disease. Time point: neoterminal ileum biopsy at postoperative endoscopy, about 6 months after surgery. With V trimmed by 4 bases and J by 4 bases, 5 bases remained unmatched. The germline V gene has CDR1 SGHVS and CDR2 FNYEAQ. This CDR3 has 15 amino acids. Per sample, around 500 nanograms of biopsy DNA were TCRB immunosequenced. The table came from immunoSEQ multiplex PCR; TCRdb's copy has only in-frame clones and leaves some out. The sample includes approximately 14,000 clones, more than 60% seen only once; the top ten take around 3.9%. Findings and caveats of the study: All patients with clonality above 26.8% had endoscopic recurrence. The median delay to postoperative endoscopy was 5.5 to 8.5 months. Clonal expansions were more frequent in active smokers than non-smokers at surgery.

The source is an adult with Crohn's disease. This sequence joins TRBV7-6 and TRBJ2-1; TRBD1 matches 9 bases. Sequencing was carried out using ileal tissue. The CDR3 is CASSSPGQGYNEQFF. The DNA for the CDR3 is TGTGCCAGCAGCTCCCCCGGACAGGGGTACAATGAGCAGTTCTTC.